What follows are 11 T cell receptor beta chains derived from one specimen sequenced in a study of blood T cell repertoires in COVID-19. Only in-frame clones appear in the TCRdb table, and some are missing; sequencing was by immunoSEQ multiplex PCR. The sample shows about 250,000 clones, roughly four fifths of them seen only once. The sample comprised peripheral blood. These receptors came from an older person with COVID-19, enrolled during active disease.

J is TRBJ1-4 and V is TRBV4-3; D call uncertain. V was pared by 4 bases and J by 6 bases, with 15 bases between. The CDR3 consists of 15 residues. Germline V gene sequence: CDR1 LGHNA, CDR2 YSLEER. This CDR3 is CASSRKGGSYEKLFF. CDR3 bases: TGCGCCAGCAGCCGAAAGGGTGGGAGTTATGAAAAACTGTTTTTT.

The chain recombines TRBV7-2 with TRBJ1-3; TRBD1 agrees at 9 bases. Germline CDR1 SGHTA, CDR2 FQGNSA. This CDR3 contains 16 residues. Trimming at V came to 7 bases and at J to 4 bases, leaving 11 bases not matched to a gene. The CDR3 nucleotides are TGTGCCAGCACCGATCCCGGGACAGGGTCCGGAAACACCATATATTTT. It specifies CASTDPGTGSGNTIYF.

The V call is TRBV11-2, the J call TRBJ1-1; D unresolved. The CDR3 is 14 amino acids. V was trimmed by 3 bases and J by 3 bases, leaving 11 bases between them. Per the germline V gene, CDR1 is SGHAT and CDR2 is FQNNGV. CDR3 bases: TGTGCCAGCAGCTTGAGGGAGGCCTACACTGAAGCTTTCTTT. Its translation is CASSLREAYTEAFF. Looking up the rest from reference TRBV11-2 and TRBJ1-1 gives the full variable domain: EAGVAQSPRYKIIEKRQSVAFWCNPISGHATLYWYQQILGQGPKLLIQFQNNGVVDDSQLPKDRFSAERLKGVDSTLKIQPAKLEDSAVYLCASSLREAYTEAFFGQGTRLTVV.

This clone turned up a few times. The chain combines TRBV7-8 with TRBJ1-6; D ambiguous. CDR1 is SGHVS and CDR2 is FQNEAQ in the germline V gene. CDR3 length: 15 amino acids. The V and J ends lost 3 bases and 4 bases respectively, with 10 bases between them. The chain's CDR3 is CASSLAQAYNSPLHF. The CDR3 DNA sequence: TGTGCCAGCAGCTTGGCCCAGGCGTATAATTCACCCCTCCACTTT.

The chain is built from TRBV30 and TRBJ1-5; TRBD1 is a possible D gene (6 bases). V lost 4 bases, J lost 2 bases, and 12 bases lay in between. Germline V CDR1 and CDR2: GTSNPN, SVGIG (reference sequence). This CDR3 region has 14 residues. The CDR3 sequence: CAWNRDSGNQPQHF. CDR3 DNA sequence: TGTGCCTGGAACAGGGATAGCGGCAATCAGCCCCAGCATTTT.

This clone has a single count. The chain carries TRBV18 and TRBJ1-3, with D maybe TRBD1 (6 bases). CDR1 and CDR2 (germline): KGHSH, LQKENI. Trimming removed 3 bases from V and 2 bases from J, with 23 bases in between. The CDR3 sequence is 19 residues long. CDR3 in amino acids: CASSPRTNIGQNTGNTIYF. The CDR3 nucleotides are TGTGCCAGCTCACCTCGCACGAACATTGGACAGAATACTGGAAACACCATATATTTT. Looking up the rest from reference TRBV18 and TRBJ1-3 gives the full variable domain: NAGVMQNPRHLVRRRGQEARLRCSPMKGHSHVYWYRQLPEEGLKFMVYLQKENIIDESGMPKERFSAEFPKEGPSILRIQQVVRGDSAAYFCASSPRTNIGQNTGNTIYFGEGSWLTVV.

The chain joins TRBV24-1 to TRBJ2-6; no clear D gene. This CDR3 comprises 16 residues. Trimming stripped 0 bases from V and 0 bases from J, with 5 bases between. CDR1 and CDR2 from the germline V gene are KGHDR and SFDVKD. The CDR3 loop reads CATSDLDFSGANVLTF. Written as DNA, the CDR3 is TGTGCCACCAGTGATTTGGACTTCTCTGGGGCCAACGTCCTGACTTTC.

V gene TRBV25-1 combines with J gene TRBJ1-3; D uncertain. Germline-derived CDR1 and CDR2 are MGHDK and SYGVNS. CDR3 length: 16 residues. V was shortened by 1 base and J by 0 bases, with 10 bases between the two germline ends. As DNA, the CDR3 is TGTGCCAGCAGTGAATCGGTCCGAACCTCTGGAAACACCATATATTTT. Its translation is CASSESVRTSGNTIYF.

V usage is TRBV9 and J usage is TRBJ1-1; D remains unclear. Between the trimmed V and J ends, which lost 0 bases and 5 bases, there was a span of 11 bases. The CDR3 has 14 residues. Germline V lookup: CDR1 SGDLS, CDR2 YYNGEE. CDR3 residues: CASSVVSLGTEAFF. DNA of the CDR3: TGTGCCAGCAGCGTAGTGAGTCTAGGAACTGAAGCTTTCTTT.

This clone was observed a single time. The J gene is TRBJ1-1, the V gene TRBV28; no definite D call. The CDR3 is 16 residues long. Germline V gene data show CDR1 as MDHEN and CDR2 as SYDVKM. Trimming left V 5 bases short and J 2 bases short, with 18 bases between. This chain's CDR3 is CASSRSAIGLNTEAFF. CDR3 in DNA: TGTGCCAGCAGTCGGTCGGCAATTGGGCTTAACACTGAAGCTTTCTTT.

As DNA, the CDR3 is TGTGCCAGCTCACCGCCAGGGGGCATTACCTACAATGAGCAGTTCTTC. This gives the protein CASSPPGGITYNEQFF. This chain joins TRBV18 and TRBJ2-1, with TRBD1 identical over 8 bases. The V gene's germline CDR1 is KGHSH and CDR2 LQKENI. Germline trimming cut 3 bases from V and 2 bases from J; bases unmatched to any gene: 6. This CDR3 has 16 amino acids.